The clone carrying this TCR beta chain was detected a few times. The target antigen is unknown. The study ran its PCR with 60 Vbeta and 13 Jbeta primers. Libraries were prepared by immunoSEQ multiplex PCR; TCRdb keeps only in-frame clonotypes and omits some of them. The sample has fewer than 200,000 clones; about 80% are singletons. The sample belongs to a study of cytomegalovirus exposure and HLA in healthy donors. V shed 1 base, J shed 2 bases, and the junction held 10 bases outside the gene matches. The CDR3 sequence is 18 residues long. Germline lookup yields CDR1 KGHSY and CDR2 FQNENV. Findings and limits, study-wide: In an earlier analysis, about 87% or about 30%: the productive usage of most TCR beta V segments. Testing in vitro showed a few CMV-associated chains specific for CMV antigens.

This TCR was recovered from a man aged 25 to 40 in good health and CMV-seronegative. The sample was PBMCs. This chain joins TRBV16 and TRBJ2-3; 9 positions agree with TRBD2. CDR3 sequence (DNA): TGTGCCAGCAGCCAATTTATCGCTAGCGGGGACTACACAGATACGCAGTATTTT. It yields the protein CASSQFIASGDYTDTQYF.